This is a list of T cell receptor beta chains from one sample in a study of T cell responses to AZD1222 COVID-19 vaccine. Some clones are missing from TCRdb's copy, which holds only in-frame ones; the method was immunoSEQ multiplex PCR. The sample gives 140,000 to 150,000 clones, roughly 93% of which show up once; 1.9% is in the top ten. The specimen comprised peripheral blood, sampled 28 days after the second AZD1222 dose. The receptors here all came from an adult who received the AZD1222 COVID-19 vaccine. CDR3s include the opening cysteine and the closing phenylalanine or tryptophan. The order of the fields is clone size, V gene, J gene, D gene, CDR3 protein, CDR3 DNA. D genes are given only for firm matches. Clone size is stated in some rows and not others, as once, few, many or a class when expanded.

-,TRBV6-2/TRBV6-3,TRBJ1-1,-,CASRYSPGDRVEAFF,TGTGCCAGCAGGTACTCGCCCGGGGATCGCGTTGAAGCTTTCTTT
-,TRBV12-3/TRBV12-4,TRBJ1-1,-,CASSSPGESEAFF,TGTGCCAGCAGCTCACCCGGTGAATCTGAAGCTTTCTTT
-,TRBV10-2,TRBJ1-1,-,CASSARTAMNTEAFF,TGCGCCAGCAGTGCAAGGACAGCGATGAACACTGAAGCTTTCTTT
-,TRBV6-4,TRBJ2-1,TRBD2,CASSSLAGVGNEQFF,TGTGCCAGCAGTTCACTAGCGGGAGTGGGCAATGAGCAGTTCTTC
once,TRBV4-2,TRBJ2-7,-,CASSHYASYEQYF,TGTGCCAGCAGCCATTACGCGAGCTACGAGCAGTACTTC
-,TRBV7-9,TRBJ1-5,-,CASSLETDLQPQHF,TGTGCCAGCAGCTTAGAGACAGACCTACAGCCCCAGCATTTT
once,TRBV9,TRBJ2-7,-,CASSVATGPYEQYF,TGTGCCAGCAGCGTAGCTACTGGGCCCTACGAGCAGTACTTC
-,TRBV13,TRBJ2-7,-,CASSAISARQGGYEQYF,TGTGCCAGCAGCGCAATCTCAGCCCGACAGGGAGGCTACGAGCAGTACTTC
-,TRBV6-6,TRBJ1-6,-,CASSSSHNSPLHF,TGTGCCAGCAGTTCCAGCCATAATTCACCCCTCCACTTT
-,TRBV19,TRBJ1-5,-,CASAGAVNQPQHF,TGTGCCAGCGCAGGGGCGGTCAATCAGCCCCAGCATTTT
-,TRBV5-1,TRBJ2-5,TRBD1,CASSTGQVRETQYF,TGCGCCAGCAGCACCGGACAGGTGAGGGAGACCCAGTACTTC
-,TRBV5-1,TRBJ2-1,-,CASSLSGDPTVDEQFF,TGCGCCAGCAGCCTCTCGGGGGACCCGACTGTGGATGAGCAGTTCTTC
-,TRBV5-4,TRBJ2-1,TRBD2,CASSFGGGPPRNEQFF,TGTGCCAGCAGCTTTGGGGGGGGACCCCCACGGAATGAGCAGTTCTTC
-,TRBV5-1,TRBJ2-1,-,CASSPPGVSYNEQFF,TGCGCCAGCAGCCCCCCCGGCGTCTCCTACAATGAGCAGTTCTTC
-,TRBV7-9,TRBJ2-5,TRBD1,CASSPGQEHLETQYF,TGTGCCAGCAGCCCAGGACAGGAGCATTTAGAGACCCAGTACTTC
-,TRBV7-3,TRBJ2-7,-,CASSLGFGPSYEQYF,TGTGCCAGCAGCTTAGGGTTCGGACCTTCCTACGAGCAGTACTTC
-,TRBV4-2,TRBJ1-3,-,CASSPVGGSSGNTIYF,TGTGCCAGCAGCCCCGTGGGCGGCAGCTCTGGAAACACCATATATTTT
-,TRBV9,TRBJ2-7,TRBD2,CASSVGGSHEQYF,TGTGCCAGCAGCGTGGGGGGGAGCCACGAGCAGTACTTC
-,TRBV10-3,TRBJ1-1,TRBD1,CAISERQGNTEAFF,TGTGCCATCAGTGAGAGACAGGGGAACACTGAAGCTTTCTTT
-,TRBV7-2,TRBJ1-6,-,CASTTGLNNSPLHF,TGTGCCAGCACAACGGGCCTGAATAATTCACCCCTCCACTTT
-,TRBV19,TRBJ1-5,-,CAREVRLGDQPQHF,TGTGCCAGAGAGGTCCGGCTTGGGGATCAGCCCCAGCATTTT
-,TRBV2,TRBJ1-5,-,CASSDTPLGTSDIYSNQPQHF,TGTGCCAGCAGTGATACTCCGCTAGGGACCTCTGATATTTATAGCAATCAGCCCCAGCATTTT
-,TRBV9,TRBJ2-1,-,CASSVDGSYDGEQFF,TGTGCCAGCAGCGTAGACGGGAGTTATGACGGTGAGCAGTTCTTC
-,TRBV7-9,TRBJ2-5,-,CASSLAHGKGTQYF,TGTGCCAGCAGCTTAGCGCACGGGAAGGGGACCCAGTACTTC
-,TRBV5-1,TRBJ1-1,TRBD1,CASSLEQGVTEAFF,TGCGCCAGCAGCTTGGAGCAGGGGGTGACTGAAGCTTTCTTT
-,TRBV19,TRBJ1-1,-,CASTGGTNTEAFF,TGTGCCAGTACCGGGGGGACGAACACTGAAGCTTTCTTT
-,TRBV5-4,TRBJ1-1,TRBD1,CASRNRRGQGNTEAFF,TGTGCCAGCAGGAATAGAAGGGGGCAAGGGAACACTGAAGCTTTCTTT
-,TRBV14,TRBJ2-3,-,CASSQVSANTDTQYF,TGTGCCAGCAGCCAAGTCTCGGCTAACACAGATACGCAGTATTTT
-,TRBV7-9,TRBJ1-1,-,CASSFLGARTEAFF,TGTGCCAGCAGCTTTTTGGGGGCTCGGACTGAAGCTTTCTTT
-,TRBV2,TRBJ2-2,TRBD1,CAGTVNTGELFF,TGTGCGGGGACAGTGAACACCGGGGAGCTGTTTTTT
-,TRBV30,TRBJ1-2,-,CAWGSTLFYGYTF,TGTGCCTGGGGTTCGACCCTTTTCTATGGCTACACCTTC
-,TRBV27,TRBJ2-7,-,CASSFSQGRYEQYF,TGTGCCAGCAGTTTTTCCCAGGGCCGCTACGAGCAGTACTTC
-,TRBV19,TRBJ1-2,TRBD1,CASSTRDRVLYGYTF,TGTGCCAGTAGTACCAGGGACAGGGTACTCTATGGCTACACCTTC
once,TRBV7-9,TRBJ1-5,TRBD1,CASSSGQGALVGQPQHF,TGTGCCAGCAGCTCAGGACAGGGGGCCCTCGTAGGTCAGCCCCAGCATTTT
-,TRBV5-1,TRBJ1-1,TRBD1,CASNKQGAPNTEAFF,TGCGCCAGCAATAAACAGGGGGCTCCCAACACTGAAGCTTTCTTT